This T cell receptor beta chain was profiled in a study of T cells in Graves' hyperthyroidism and ophthalmopathy. CDR3 size: 14 residues. In germline, CDR1 is SNHLY, CDR2 FYNNEI. Trimming removed 3 bases from V and 3 bases from J, with 11 bases in between. This clonotype showed up many times. The investigators amplified TCR beta CDR3 regions from RNA transcripts. The study used the HTBI primer set for a first-round RT-PCR of the TCR CDR3. MiXCR, run by TCRdb on the multiplex PCR reads, gives a single entry per CDR3 protein. The table includes under 750,000 distinct CDR3 sequences, around 20% detected once. Lactation, pregnancy, other autoimmune disease or uncontrolled infection excluded patients. Blood was sampled at initial diagnosis of hyperthyroidism, prior to onset of any ophthalmopathy symptoms.

The TCR was taken from a woman aged 45-65 years with Graves' hyperthyroidism that later progressed to Graves' ophthalmopathy. The sample consisted of blood. The chain couples TRBV2 to TRBJ1-2, with D possibly being TRBD1 (5 bases). The CDR3 spells CASSEGRADYGYTF. Here the CDR3 DNA reads TGTGCCAGCAGTGAGGGCAGGGCTGACTATGGCTACACCTTC.